The 18 T cell receptor beta chains below come from one sample, sequenced in a study of technical replicates of blood from a few donors. Only in-frame clones appear in the TCRdb table, and some are missing; sequencing was by immunoSEQ multiplex PCR. The table records over 55,000 clones, about 87% of them present only once. The material sequenced was PBMCs. All receptors derive from a human donor in good health. Some clones in this sample may be carry-over from other donors' samples.

The chain links TRBV4-3 to TRBJ2-3, with a possible D match to TRBD2 (6 bases). With 0 bases removed from V and 0 bases from J, the gap between germline ends came to 13 bases. The CDR3 contains 17 residues. Germline lookup yields CDR1 LGHNA and CDR2 YSLEER. CDR3 DNA: TGCGCCAGCAGCCAAGAATGGGCTAGCGATAGCACAGATACGCAGTATTTT. Translated, it gives CASSQEWASDSTDTQYF.

This chain uses TRBV6-1 with TRBJ2-3, with 7 bases lining up with TRBD2. This CDR3 contains 13 residues. Trimming removed 8 bases from V and 6 bases from J; junction bases left unmatched: 8. CDR1 MNHNS and CDR2 SASEGT come from the germline V gene. In DNA form, the CDR3 reads TGTGCCAGCGGGGGTCGAGCGGGGGATACGCAGTATTTT. This sequence encodes CASGGRAGDTQYF.

In this sample, this clone turned up a few times. The chain is built from TRBV27 and TRBJ2-2, with 9 bases fitting TRBD2. With 3 bases clipped from V and 6 bases from J, the junction kept 5 bases outside the gene matches. The germline gives CDR1 MNHEY, CDR2 SMNVEV (reference sequence). CDR3 length: 15 residues. The CDR3 reads CASSLSGRIAGELFF. CDR3 DNA sequence: TGTGCCAGCAGTTTGAGCGGGAGGATCGCCGGGGAGCTGTTTTTT.

The chain employs TRBV5-4 and TRBJ2-3; TRBD2 matches 10 bases. The germline V gene has CDR1 SGHNT and CDR2 YYREEE (reference sequence). Trimming took 3 bases from V and 2 from J; bases not matched to a gene: 6. The length of the CDR3 is 16 residues. The CDR3 sequence: CASSSPGLAITDTQYF. Here the CDR3 DNA reads TGTGCCAGCAGCTCTCCGGGACTAGCGATCACAGATACGCAGTATTTT.

Only one count was recorded for this clone. The chain combines TRBV10-3 with TRBJ2-1; TRBD2 is a possible D gene (6 bases). This CDR3 is built from 13 residues. V was trimmed by 10 bases and J by 5 bases, leaving 15 bases between them. CDR1 and CDR2 from the germline V gene are ENHRY and SYGVKD. CDR3 in DNA: TGTGCCACCGGATCGGGGGAGCACAATGAGCAGTTCTTC. Its protein is CATGSGEHNEQFF.

The sample holds one count of this clone. The CDR3 DNA reads TGTGCCAGCAGTGAAGCGCTTAGCAGACCGCCCAAAAACATTCAGTACTTC. It is translated as CASSEALSRPPKNIQYF. The V call is TRBV2, the J call TRBJ2-4; D gene uncertain. Germline values: CDR1 SNHLY, CDR2 FYNNEI. The CDR3 consists of 17 residues. Trimming stripped 0 bases from V and 2 bases from J, with 14 bases between.

The V and J genes are TRBV4-2 and TRBJ2-3; 10 bases align to TRBD2. Germline values: CDR1 LGHNA, CDR2 YNFKEQ. The junction had 10 bases not matched to a gene; V was cut back by 4 bases and J by 6 bases. The CDR3 runs to 16 residues. CDR3 in DNA: TGTGCCAGCAGCCCCTCTCCAGCGGGGGGGCCCGATACGCAGTATTTT. Translated: CASSPSPAGGPDTQYF.

This sequence joins TRBV2 and TRBJ1-5, with unresolved D. Trimming removed 8 bases from V and 2 bases from J, with 10 bases in between. The germline V gene encodes CDR1 SNHLY and CDR2 FYNNEI. CDR3 length: 13 residues. Written as DNA, the CDR3 is TGTGCCAGCCAGGATACAGGCAATCAGCCCCAGCATTTT. The encoded protein is CASQDTGNQPQHF.

This chain links TRBV27 with TRBJ2-7; 7 positions match TRBD1. Germline lookup yields CDR1 MNHEY and CDR2 SMNVEV (reference sequence). The J segment lost 0 bases and the V segment lost 2 bases, leaving 13 bases of the junction unmatched. The CDR3 is 18 residues long. Written as DNA, the CDR3 is TGTGCCAGCAGTTTAAGGGGTCCTAGGACAGGCTCCTCCTACGAGCAGTACTTC. This translates into CASSLRGPRTGSSYEQYF.

The V and J genes are TRBV5-1 and TRBJ1-3; D not certain. CDR1 is SGHRS and CDR2 is YFSETQ in the germline V gene. Trimming took off 4 bases at V and 7 bases at J, with 12 bases between the two ends. The CDR3 totals 13 residues. Written as DNA, the CDR3 is TGCGCCAGCAGCCCGGTTAACGGGAACACCATATATTTT. The encoded protein is CASSPVNGNTIYF.

With respect to this clone: Other DNA sequences within the sample encode an identical CDR3. The chain has TRBV11-1 and TRBJ2-7; 8 bases line up with TRBD1. Unmatched junction bases numbered 6, after V lost 5 bases and J lost 3 bases. The CDR3 totals 14 residues. Germline CDR1 is SGHAT and CDR2 is FQDESV (reference sequence). The DNA of the CDR3 is TGTGCCAGCAGCCTCGACAGGGGCCTCTACGAGCAGTACTTC. This translates into CASSLDRGLYEQYF.

The rearrangement uses TRBV7-9 and TRBJ1-5, with 9 bases that match TRBD1. The CDR3 is 17 residues long. CDR1 is SEHNR, CDR2 FQNEAQ, per germline (reference sequence). Losses at the gene ends were 5 bases for V and 1 base for J; bases not matched to a gene: 9. In DNA form, the CDR3 reads TGTGCCAGCAGCCTCTGGACAGGGGTAGCGAGCAATCAGCCCCAGCATTTT. Its protein product is CASSLWTGVASNQPQHF.

V is TRBV7-9 and J is TRBJ2-1, with 11 bases aligning to TRBD2. With 10 bases clipped from V and 4 bases from J, the junction kept 12 bases outside the gene matches. Germline assignment: CDR1 SEHNR and CDR2 FQNEAQ (reference sequence). The CDR3 extends over 16 amino acids. CDR3 nucleotide sequence: TGTGCCACCGAACCGCCGGGGACTAGCGGATACAATGAGCAGTTCTTC. It is translated as CATEPPGTSGYNEQFF.

The rearrangement uses TRBV10-2 and TRBJ1-3; 9 bases align to TRBD1. V trimming: 0 bases; J trimming: 4 bases; junction bases outside the gene matches: 1. The CDR3 contains 15 residues. Germline-derived CDR1 and CDR2 are WSHSY and SAAADI. CDR3 protein: CASSESGQGGNTIYF. The DNA for the CDR3 is TGCGCCAGCAGTGAGTCGGGACAGGGCGGAAACACCATATATTTT.

V and J are TRBV7-9 and TRBJ2-1; 14 bases agree with TRBD2. The CDR3 runs 17 residues. In germline, CDR1 is SEHNR, CDR2 FQNEAQ (reference sequence). The J segment lost 7 bases and the V segment lost 5 bases, leaving 10 bases of the junction unmatched. This CDR3 reads CASSALTGLAGVNEQFF. Here the CDR3 DNA reads TGTGCCAGCAGCGCCTTAACGGGACTAGCGGGGGTAAATGAGCAGTTCTTC.

This chain connects TRBV28 to TRBJ1-2; possible D gene TRBD1, 5 bases. The germline V gene has CDR1 MDHEN and CDR2 SYDVKM. The CDR3 loop spans 13 amino acids. V dropped 3 bases and J dropped 0 bases, with 5 bases sitting between them. The CDR3 protein is CASSLDTNYGYTF. DNA of the CDR3: TGTGCCAGCAGTTTGGACACTAACTATGGCTACACCTTC.

This chain joins TRBV19 and TRBJ2-3, with TRBD1 matching 12 bases. The length of the CDR3 is 15 residues. The germline CDR1 and CDR2 sequences are LNHDA and SQIVND (reference sequence). V was pared by 5 bases and J by 5 bases, with 5 bases of the junction left unmatched. This CDR3 reads CASSPRDRGQDTQYF. The CDR3 DNA is TGTGCCAGTAGTCCACGGGACAGGGGGCAAGATACGCAGTATTTT.

This chain uses TRBV5-1 with TRBJ2-7, with TRBD2 matching 7 bases. In germline, CDR1 is SGHRS, CDR2 YFSETQ. After removal of 0 bases from V and 2 bases from J, the junction contained 2 bases not matched to a gene. The CDR3 is made up of 14 amino acids. CDR3 sequence: CASSLASGPYEQYF. As DNA, the CDR3 is TGCGCCAGCAGCTTGGCTAGCGGACCCTACGAGCAGTACTTC.